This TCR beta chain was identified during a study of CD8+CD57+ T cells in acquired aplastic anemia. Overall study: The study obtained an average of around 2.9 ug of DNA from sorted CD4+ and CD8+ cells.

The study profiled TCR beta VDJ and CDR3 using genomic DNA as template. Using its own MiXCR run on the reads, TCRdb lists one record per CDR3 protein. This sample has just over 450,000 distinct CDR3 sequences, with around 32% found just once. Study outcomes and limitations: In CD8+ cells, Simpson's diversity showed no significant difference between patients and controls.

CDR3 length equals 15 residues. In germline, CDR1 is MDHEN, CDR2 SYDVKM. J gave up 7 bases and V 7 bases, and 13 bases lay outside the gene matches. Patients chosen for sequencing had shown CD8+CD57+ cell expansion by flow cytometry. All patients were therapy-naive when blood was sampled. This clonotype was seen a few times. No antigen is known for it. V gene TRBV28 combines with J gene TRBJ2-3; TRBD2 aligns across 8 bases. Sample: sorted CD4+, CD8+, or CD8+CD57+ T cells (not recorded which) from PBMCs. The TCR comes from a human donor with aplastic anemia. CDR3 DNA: TGTGCCAGCAACAGTGAAGCGGGAGAGGGACATACGCAGTATTTT. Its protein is CASNSEAGEGHTQYF.